This T cell receptor (beta chain) was observed in a study of blood T cell repertoires in COVID-19. On the study more broadly: The United States, Italy and Spain supplied acute and convalescent COVID-19 samples. T cells, B-cell-depleted T cells, or PBMCs supplied cDNA or gDNA.

The germline V gene has CDR1 SGHRS and CDR2 YFSETQ. The length of the CDR3 is 14 residues. Per the study methods: Reference gene primers were amplified, and this amplification served to estimate nucleated cell counts. Assay used: immunoSEQ multiplex PCR; TCRdb lists only in-frame clones, some missing. That table furnishes V, J and clone size, whereas the DNA furnished D and trimming. Found here are 450,000 or so clones, 89% of them singletons; the top ten hold 0.7% to 1%. Followed longitudinally, the Seattle patients had been enrolled during active infection. With regard to this clone: The junction shows a germline mismatch at one end, possibly a read error.

The V gene is TRBV5-1, the J gene TRBJ2-7; TRBD1 agrees at 9 bases. This TCR came from a man aged 18 to 29 with COVID-19, enrolled during active disease. Sequences were obtained from peripheral blood. The CDR3 DNA reads TGCGCCAGCAGCTTCGAGGACAGGGGCCCCCGGAGGGTCTTC. Its protein is CASSFEDRGPRRVF.